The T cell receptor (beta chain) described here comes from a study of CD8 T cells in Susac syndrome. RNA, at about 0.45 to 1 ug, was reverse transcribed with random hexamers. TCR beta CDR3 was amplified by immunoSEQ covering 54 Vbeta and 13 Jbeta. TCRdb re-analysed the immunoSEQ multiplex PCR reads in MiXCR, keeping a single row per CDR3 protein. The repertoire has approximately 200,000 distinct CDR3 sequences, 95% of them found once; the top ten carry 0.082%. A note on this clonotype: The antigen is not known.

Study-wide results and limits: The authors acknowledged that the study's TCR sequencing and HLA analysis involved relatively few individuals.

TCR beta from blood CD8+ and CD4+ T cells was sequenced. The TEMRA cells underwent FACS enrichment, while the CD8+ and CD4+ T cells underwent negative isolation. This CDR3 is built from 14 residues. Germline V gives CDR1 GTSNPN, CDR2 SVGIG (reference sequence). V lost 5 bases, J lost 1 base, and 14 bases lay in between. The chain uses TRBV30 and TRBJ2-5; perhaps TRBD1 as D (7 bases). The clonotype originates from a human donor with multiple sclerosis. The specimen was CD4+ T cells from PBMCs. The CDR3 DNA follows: TGTGCCTGGGGAGGGGGACAGCCCCAAGAGACCCAGTACTTC. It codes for CAWGGGQPQETQYF.